Following are 22 T cell receptor beta chains from one sample sequenced in a study of blood T cells in healthy people across ages. The second PCR ran about 6 to 11 cycles with a sample-barcoded 5' primer and J-beta primers. Each CDR3 protein is one row after TCRdb ran MiXCR on the 5' RACE reads. The repertoire holds around 600,000 distinct CDR3 sequences, with around 48% as singletons. Sequenced: blood. Source of these receptors: a man aged 80 or over in good health.

V is TRBV7-2 and J is TRBJ2-1; D is uncertain. Germline CDR1 SGHTA, CDR2 FQGNSA. The length of the CDR3 is 14 residues. Trimming stripped 0 bases from V and 5 bases from J, with 8 bases between. Here the CDR3 reads CASSLASVDNEQFF. CDR3 coding DNA: TGTGCCAGCAGCTTAGCGTCCGTTGACAATGAGCAGTTCTTC.

This clonotype was recorded a few times. V gene TRBV25-1 combines with J gene TRBJ2-5; D remains unclear. This CDR3 spans 13 amino acids. Per germline, CDR1 MGHDK and CDR2 SYGVNS. The V gene lost 10 bases and the J gene lost 1 base, with 13 bases spanning the gap. For the CDR3, the DNA is TGTGCCACCGATGATAGGGTCCAAGAGACCCAGTACTTC. Encoded protein: CATDDRVQETQYF. The full variable domain, with the rest looked up from reference TRBV25-1 and TRBJ2-5, is EADIYQTPRYLVIGTGKKITLECSQTMGHDKMYWYQQDPGMELHLIHYSYGVNSTEKGDLSSESTVSRIRTEHFPLTLESARPSHTSQYLCATDDRVQETQYFGPGTRLLVL.

The CDR3 DNA follows: TGCAGTGCTAGTCCAGGGATCTGCGAGCAGTACTTC. Encoded protein: CSASPGICEQYF. J is TRBJ2-4 and V is TRBV20-1; maybe TRBD1 (5 bases). The end of the DNA aligns better with TRBJ2-7, so the J call may be wrong. Germline CDR1 and CDR2: DFQATT and SNEGSKA (reference sequence). The CDR3 spans 12 residues.

J is TRBJ2-7 and V is TRBV27; TRBD1 might be the D (6 bases). The CDR3 length is 13 residues. Germline loops: CDR1 MNHEY, CDR2 SMNVEV (reference sequence). Between the trimmed V and J ends, which lost 6 bases and 5 bases, there was a span of 14 bases. The CDR3 nucleotides read TGTGCCAGCAGAGATACAGGGCTCCACGAGCAGTACTTC. Encoded protein: CASRDTGLHEQYF.

The V and J genes are TRBV18 and TRBJ1-1; D not certain. Germline CDR1 reads KGHSH; CDR2 reads LQKENI. Trimming left V 0 bases short and J 0 bases short, with 8 bases between. The CDR3 consists of 15 residues. The CDR3 region is CASSPPRALNTEAFF. The CDR3 nucleotides are TGTGCCAGCTCACCACCCCGTGCGTTGAACACTGAAGCTTTCTTT. The full variable domain, rest sourced from reference TRBV18 and TRBJ1-1, is NAGVMQNPRHLVRRRGQEARLRCSPMKGHSHVYWYRQLPEEGLKFMVYLQKENIIDESGMPKERFSAEFPKEGPSILRIQQVVRGDSAAYFCASSPPRALNTEAFFGQGTRLTVV.

This chain links TRBV6-6 with TRBJ1-5; D ambiguous. Trimming shortened V by 2 bases and J by 3 bases, and 14 bases separated the two germline ends. Germline V gene data show CDR1 as MNHNY and CDR2 as SVGAGI (reference sequence). This CDR3 has 16 residues. The CDR3 nucleotides are TGTGCCAGCAGTTACAGTATCGTAGCGATCAATCAGCCCCAGCATTTT. It yields the protein CASSYSIVAINQPQHF.

This clonotype has at least ten counts. The chain employs TRBV7-9 and TRBJ1-4; D not certain. The length of the CDR3 is 14 residues. Trimming pared 4 bases from V and 5 bases from J, leaving 11 bases between. Germline loops: CDR1 SEHNR, CDR2 FQNEAQ (reference sequence). This CDR3 reads CASSSRAGNEKLFF. As DNA, the CDR3 is TGTGCCAGCAGCTCGAGGGCGGGCAATGAAAAACTGTTTTTT.

The genes are TRBV2 and TRBJ2-3; no definite D call. V dropped 8 bases and J dropped 0 bases, with 18 bases sitting between them. This CDR3 has 16 amino acids. The germline gives CDR1 SNHLY, CDR2 FYNNEI. CDR3 loop: CASANGITKSTDTQYF. DNA for the CDR3: TGTGCCAGCGCCAATGGGATAACCAAGAGCACAGATACGCAGTATTTT.

This rearrangement joins TRBV10-3 to TRBJ2-5; tentative D call: TRBD2 (5 bases). The CDR3 has 13 amino acids. Germline CDR1 is ENHRY and CDR2 is SYGVKD. Between the trimmed V and J ends, which lost 4 bases and 5 bases, there was a span of 11 bases. The CDR3 DNA reads as TGTGCCATCAGTGTGGAGGATGGGGAGACCCAGTACTTC. Amino acid sequence: CAISVEDGETQYF.

This rearrangement joins TRBV6-4 to TRBJ2-1; a possible D gene is TRBD2 (5 bases). The CDR3 is made up of 16 amino acids. Germline V gives CDR1 MRHNA, CDR2 SNTAGT. Trimming removed 3 bases from V and 0 bases from J, with 12 bases in between. CDR3 residues: CASSESGSSSYNEQFF. Here the CDR3 DNA reads TGTGCCAGCAGTGAGTCGGGGTCGAGCTCCTACAATGAGCAGTTCTTC.

The gene calls are TRBV7-2 and TRBJ1-1; a possible D gene is TRBD1 (5 bases). The CDR3 runs 14 residues. Trimming removed 5 bases at V and 7 bases at J, with 17 bases between. Germline CDR1 SGHTA, CDR2 FQGNSA. The CDR3 bases are TGTGCCAGCAGCACACGGGGCAGGGTTGGTGAAGCTTTCTTT. Translated: CASSTRGRVGEAFF. Drawing the rest from reference TRBV7-2 and TRBJ1-1, the complete variable domain is GAGVSQSPSNKVTEKGKDVELRCDPISGHTALYWYRQSLGQGLEFLIYFQGNSAPDKSGLPSDRFSAERTGGSVSTLTIQRTQQEDSAVYLCASSTRGRVGEAFFGQGTRLTVV.

The J gene is TRBJ2-3, the V gene TRBV10-3; 9 nucleotides line up with TRBD1. Germline V gives CDR1 ENHRY, CDR2 SYGVKD. After removal of 10 bases from V and 9 bases from J, the junction contained 5 bases not matched to a gene. This CDR3 is built from 11 residues. The CDR3 protein is CATGTGNTQYF. CDR3 nucleotides: TGTGCCACCGGGACAGGGAACACGCAGTATTTT.

This clonotype was detected only a few times. This rearrangement joins TRBV6-2 or TRBV6-3 to TRBJ2-6, with D unclear. V lost 5 bases and J lost 2, with 19 bases in between. Looked up from germline, CDR1 is MNHEY and CDR2 is SVGEGT. The CDR3 spans 18 residues. CDR3 in amino acids: CASSRMRRDSPGANVLTF. CDR3 coding DNA: TGTGCCAGCAGTCGGATGAGAAGAGATAGCCCTGGGGCCAACGTCCTGACTTTC.

V gene TRBV7-9 combines with J gene TRBJ2-2, with TRBD2 matching 7 bases. Trimming at V came to 6 bases and at J to 5 bases, leaving 3 bases not matched to a gene. Germline V gene lookup returns CDR1 SEHNR and CDR2 FQNEAQ (reference sequence). CDR3 length: 13 residues. The CDR3: CASRGEGTGELFF. The CDR3 DNA sequence: TGTGCCAGCAGAGGGGAGGGGACCGGGGAGCTGTTTTTT.

This clonotype was picked up many times. The gene calls are TRBV29-1 and TRBJ2-5; D gene ambiguous. The germline V gene encodes CDR1 SQVTM and CDR2 ANQGSEA. Trimming took off 4 bases at V and 0 bases at J, with 6 bases between the two ends. There are 12 residues in the CDR3. The CDR3 protein is CSVGQNQETQYF. CDR3 nucleotides: TGCAGCGTTGGCCAGAACCAAGAGACCCAGTACTTC. Looking up the rest from reference TRBV29-1 and TRBJ2-5 gives the full variable domain: SAVISQKPSRDICQRGTSLTIQCQVDSQVTMMFWYRQQPGQSLTLIATANQGSEATYESGFVIDKFPISRPNLTFSTLTVSNMSPEDSSIYLCSVGQNQETQYFGPGTRLLVL.

The table lists this clonotype with a few counts. The J gene is TRBJ2-1, the V gene TRBV5-1; 10 bases are a match to TRBD2. Germline loops: CDR1 SGHRS, CDR2 YFSETQ. The V segment lost 0 bases and the J segment 0 bases; nucleotides outside the gene matches: 3. The length of the CDR3 is 17 residues. DNA of the CDR3: TGCGCCAGCAGCTTGGCTGCTAGCGGGAGCTCCTACAATGAGCAGTTCTTC. This encodes CASSLAASGSSYNEQFF.

The chain employs TRBV5-5 and TRBJ1-1; D perhaps matches TRBD1 (5 bases). Germline CDR1 reads SGHKS; CDR2 reads YYEKEE (reference sequence). The V end lost 4 bases, the J end lost 3 bases, and 13 bases lay between the germline ends. The CDR3 spans 14 residues. CDR3 bases: TGTGCCAGCAGCGTGGGGGTCAGGGACACTGAAGCTTTCTTT. This encodes CASSVGVRDTEAFF.

This clonotype turned up a few times. The CDR3 DNA follows: TGTGCCAGCCGTACGGCGCATAGCACAGATACGCAGTATTTT. Protein: CASRTAHSTDTQYF. The rearrangement links TRBV7-3 to TRBJ2-3, with D hard to call. The CDR3 is 14 residues long. Trimming left V 8 bases short and J 0 bases short, with 12 bases between. The germline V gene encodes CDR1 SGHTA and CDR2 FQGTGA.

As concerns this clonotype: It may be a read error: a sequence one base away is much more abundant. V and J are TRBV6-5 and TRBJ2-5; 8 bases are shared with TRBD2. Germline V gene sequence: CDR1 MNHEY, CDR2 SVGAGI. The J segment lost 4 bases and the V segment lost 8 bases, leaving 12 bases of the junction unmatched. There are 15 residues in the CDR3. CDR3 nucleotides: TGTGCCAGCGCCTTAGCGGGACATCGGCTAGAGACCCAGTACTTC. This sequence encodes CASALAGHRLETQYF.

This clonotype was observed a handful of times. This sequence joins TRBV7-9 and TRBJ2-3, with TRBD2 identical over 8 bases. V trimming: 5 bases; J trimming: 7 bases; junction bases outside the gene matches: 14. The CDR3 has 16 residues. The V gene's germline CDR1 is SEHNR and CDR2 FQNEAQ (reference sequence). CDR3 bases: TGTGCCAGCAGCCCGGGGGGGACAACGTCCCGTAATACGCAGTATTTT. This gives the protein CASSPGGTTSRNTQYF.

In the case of this clonotype: The junction shows a germline mismatch at one end, possibly a read error. V usage is TRBV4-2 and J usage is TRBJ1-5; D gene uncertain. Germline CDR1 and CDR2: LGHNA and YNFKEQ. The length of the CDR3 is 15 residues. CDR3 sequence (DNA): TGTGCCAACAGCCAAGTTTTTGGGGAGGAGACGCCCCAGCATTTT. This encodes CANSQVFGEETPQHF.

The genes are TRBV29-1 and TRBJ1-5; D is undetermined. This CDR3 is built from 13 residues. Trimming took 0 bases from V and 4 from J, leaving 7 bases between them. Germline V gene lookup returns CDR1 SQVTM and CDR2 ANQGSEA. CDR3 sequence reads: CSVEDLPNQPQHF. DNA of the CDR3: TGCAGCGTTGAAGACTTACCTAATCAGCCCCAGCATTTT. The full variable domain, its missing parts supplied by reference TRBV29-1 and TRBJ1-5, is SAVISQKPSRDICQRGTSLTIQCQVDSQVTMMFWYRQQPGQSLTLIATANQGSEATYESGFVIDKFPISRPNLTFSTLTVSNMSPEDSSIYLCSVEDLPNQPQHFGDGTRLSIL.